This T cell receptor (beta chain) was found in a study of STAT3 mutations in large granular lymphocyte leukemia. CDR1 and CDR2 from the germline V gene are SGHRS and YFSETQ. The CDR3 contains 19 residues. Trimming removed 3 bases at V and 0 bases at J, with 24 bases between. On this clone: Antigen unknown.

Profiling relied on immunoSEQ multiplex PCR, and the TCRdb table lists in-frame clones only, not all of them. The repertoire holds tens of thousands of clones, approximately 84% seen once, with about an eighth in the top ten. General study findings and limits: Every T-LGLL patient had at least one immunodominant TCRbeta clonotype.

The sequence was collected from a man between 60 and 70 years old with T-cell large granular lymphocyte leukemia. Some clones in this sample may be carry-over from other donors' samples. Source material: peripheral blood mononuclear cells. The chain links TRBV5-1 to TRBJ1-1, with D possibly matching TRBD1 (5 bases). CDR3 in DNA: TGCGCCAGCAGCTCCGGCCATACCCCGGGGGTTGGCATGAACACTGAAGCTTTCTTT. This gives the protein CASSSGHTPGVGMNTEAFF.